The 24 T cell receptor beta chains presented below share a single source sample, sequenced in a study of T cell changes during pregnancy in multiple sclerosis. Sequenced by immunoSEQ multiplex PCR; TCRdb stores in-frame clones only, minus some. The sample yields over 85,000 clones, approximately 89% seen once. Sequencing used peripheral blood, obtained in the first trimester of pregnancy. These receptors came from a female donor in good health, enrolled as a control in a pregnancy study.

The chain combines TRBV7-9 with TRBJ1-1, with TRBD1 identical over 7 bases. CDR1 is SEHNR and CDR2 is FQNEAQ in the germline V gene (reference sequence). This CDR3 comprises 14 residues. The ends lost 5 bases at V and 1 base at J; junction bases unmatched: 4. The CDR3, as DNA: TGTGCCAGCAGCCTACAGGGGCCGAACACTGAAGCTTTCTTT. This encodes CASSLQGPNTEAFF.

V is TRBV6-6 and J is TRBJ2-7, with TRBD2 identical over 9 bases. Trimming removed 2 bases from V and 1 base from J; junction bases left unmatched: 3. This CDR3 is built from 15 residues. Germline-derived CDR1 and CDR2 are MNHNY and SVGAGI (reference sequence). The CDR3 spells CASSYGGGESYEQYF. The CDR3 nucleotides read TGTGCCAGCAGTTACGGCGGGGGGGAGTCCTACGAGCAGTACTTC.

Comments on this clone: Other DNA sequences of this sample code for an identical CDR3. V gene TRBV9 combines with J gene TRBJ1-3; D gene ambiguous. This CDR3 contains 15 residues. Per the germline V gene, CDR1 is SGDLS and CDR2 is YYNGEE. V lost 1 base and J lost 0, with 8 bases in between. CDR3 coding DNA: TGTGCCAGCAGCGTACGAGATAGCTCTGGAAACACCATATATTTT. It codes for CASSVRDSSGNTIYF. The variable domain in full, completed from reference TRBV9 and TRBJ1-3, reads DSGVTQTPKHLITATGQRVTLRCSPRSGDLSVYWYQQSLDQGLQFLIQYYNGEERAKGNILERFSAQQFPDLHSELNLSSLELGDSALYFCASSVRDSSGNTIYFGEGSWLTVV.

This chain joins TRBV7-3 and TRBJ2-7; 8 nucleotides match TRBD1. CDR3 length: 13 amino acids. V dropped 3 bases and J dropped 6; count of bases not matched to a gene: 4. Germline V lookup: CDR1 SGHTA, CDR2 FQGTGA. The CDR3 spells CASSFGQGGEQYF. CDR3 DNA: TGTGCCAGCAGCTTCGGACAGGGCGGCGAGCAGTACTTC. The complete variable domain, with remaining parts taken from reference TRBV7-3 and TRBJ2-7, reads GAGVSQTPSNKVTEKGKYVELRCDPISGHTALYWYRQSLGQGPEFLIYFQGTGAADDSGLPNDRFFAVRPEGSVSTLKIQRTERGDSAVYLCASSFGQGGEQYFGPGTRLTVT.

The genes are TRBV29-1 and TRBJ2-7; 7 bases fit TRBD1. The junction had 14 bases not matched to a gene; V was cut back by 6 bases and J by 3 bases. Germline V gives CDR1 SQVTM, CDR2 ANQGSEA. There are 15 residues in the CDR3. CDR3 amino acids: CSVTRGQSVVYEQYF. In nucleotides, the CDR3 is TGCAGCGTCACGAGGGGACAGTCAGTCGTCTACGAGCAGTACTTC.

The V call is TRBV5-1, the J call TRBJ2-1; 8 bases map to TRBD1. This CDR3 has 15 residues. V was clipped by 1 base and J by 7 bases; unmatched bases: 7. Germline lookup yields CDR1 SGHRS and CDR2 YFSETQ. The CDR3 here is CASSLTQGEWNEQFF. As DNA, the CDR3 is TGCGCCAGCAGCTTGACACAGGGGGAGTGGAATGAGCAGTTCTTC.

The chain has TRBV5-1 and TRBJ2-3; D is perhaps TRBD2 (6 bases). This CDR3 contains 16 residues. Germline lookup yields CDR1 SGHRS and CDR2 YFSETQ. Trimming stripped 1 base from V and 1 base from J, with 13 bases between. The CDR3 sequence: CASSLWMASGTDTQYF. CDR3 sequence (DNA): TGCGCCAGCAGCTTGTGGATGGCTAGCGGCACAGATACGCAGTATTTT.

For this clone: Sequence at one end of the junction differs from germline and may be a read error. The chain has TRBV4-3 and TRBJ1-1, with D maybe TRBD1 (5 bases). Germline assignment: CDR1 LGHNA and CDR2 YSLEER. This CDR3 region has 14 residues. The CDR3 sequence is CTSSQAQGNTEAFF. The CDR3 coding sequence is TGCACCAGCAGCCAAGCGCAGGGAAACACTGAAGCTTTCTTT.

This clone showed up many times. The CDR3 protein is CASSPGLAGGLSSYNEQFF. The CDR3 nucleotides are TGTGCCAGCTCACCGGGACTAGCGGGGGGACTGAGCTCCTACAATGAGCAGTTCTTC. The V and J genes are TRBV18 and TRBJ2-1; TRBD2 matches 15 bases. The length of the CDR3 is 19 residues. Looked up from germline, CDR1 is KGHSH and CDR2 is LQKENI. V dropped 3 bases and J dropped 0; count of bases not matched to a gene: 6.

This chain connects TRBV28 to TRBJ1-5, with D uncertain. This CDR3 contains 16 residues. Trimming shortened V by 2 bases and J by 2 bases, and 13 bases separated the two germline ends. CDR1 MDHEN and CDR2 SYDVKM come from the germline V gene. CDR3 sequence reads: CASSLSGRQGNQPQHF. In DNA form, the CDR3 reads TGTGCCAGCAGTTTAAGTGGCAGGCAGGGCAATCAGCCCCAGCATTTT. The whole variable domain, remainder taken from reference TRBV28 and TRBJ1-5, is DVKVTQSSRYLVKRTGEKVFLECVQDMDHENMFWYRQDPGLGLRLIYFSYDVKMKEKGDIPEGYSVSREKKERFSLILESASTNQTSMYLCASSLSGRQGNQPQHFGDGTRLSIL.

CDR3 in amino acids: CASSQEGDLADTQYF. The DNA of the CDR3 is TGCGCCAGCAGCCAAGAGGGAGATCTAGCAGATACGCAGTATTTT. V usage is TRBV4-3 and J usage is TRBJ2-3; maybe TRBD2 (5 bases). Trimming removed 0 bases at V and 4 bases at J, with 11 bases between. The CDR3 extends over 15 amino acids. Germline-derived CDR1 and CDR2 are LGHNA and YSLEER.

The chain recombines TRBV4-3 with TRBJ2-7; TRBD1 is a possible D gene (5 bases). Germline V CDR1 and CDR2: LGHNA, YSLEER. V lost 0 bases and J lost 2, with 8 bases in between. The CDR3 sequence is 14 residues long. CDR3 sequence reads: CASSQDFRAYEQYF. The CDR3, as DNA: TGCGCCAGCAGCCAAGATTTCAGGGCCTACGAGCAGTACTTC.

The V and J genes are TRBV6-1 and TRBJ2-7; 9 bases agree with TRBD2. The CDR3 runs to 17 residues. Trimming at V came to 2 bases and at J to 3 bases, leaving 11 bases not matched to a gene. Germline V gene data show CDR1 as MNHNS and CDR2 as SASEGT. This CDR3 is CASSEPAGGGVGYEQYF. The CDR3 coding sequence is TGTGCCAGCAGTGAACCAGCGGGGGGAGGGGTAGGCTACGAGCAGTACTTC.

The chain carries TRBV30 and TRBJ1-5; 9 nucleotides agree with TRBD1. Germline trimming cut 1 base from V and 5 bases from J; bases unmatched to any gene: 3. Germline V gene lookup returns CDR1 GTSNPN and CDR2 SVGIG (reference sequence). The CDR3 runs 14 residues. The CDR3 loop is CAWSGQGGHQPQHF. The CDR3, as DNA: TGTGCCTGGAGTGGACAGGGGGGGCATCAGCCCCAGCATTTT.

V gene TRBV7-2 combines with J gene TRBJ2-5; D is perhaps TRBD1 (5 bases). The CDR3 is 15 amino acids. Looked up from germline, CDR1 is SGHTA and CDR2 is FQGNSA. V was shortened by 5 bases and J by 4 bases, with 17 bases between the two germline ends. The CDR3: CASSPSGRALETQYF. In DNA, the CDR3 is TGTGCCAGCAGCCCATCTGGCAGGGCCCTAGAGACCCAGTACTTC.

This clone has a single count. The chain links TRBV6-5 to TRBJ1-1; D is possibly TRBD1 (5 bases). The CDR3 runs to 14 residues. The V gene lost 6 bases and the J gene lost 0 bases, with 11 bases spanning the gap. Germline V gene sequence: CDR1 MNHEY, CDR2 SVGAGI. The CDR3 bases are TGTGCCAGCAGGATTGACAGATTGAACACTGAAGCTTTCTTT. Amino acids: CASRIDRLNTEAFF.

The rearrangement links TRBV30 to TRBJ1-6; no firm D call. Trimming removed 5 bases from V and 8 bases from J, with 10 bases in between. The germline V gene has CDR1 GTSNPN and CDR2 SVGIG (reference sequence). The CDR3 contains 12 residues. CDR3 region: CAWGSRDSPLHF. The CDR3, as DNA: TGTGCCTGGGGATCGAGGGATTCACCCCTCCACTTT. Full variable domain (remainder filled in from reference TRBV30 and TRBJ1-6): SQTIHQWPATLVQPVGSPLSLECTVEGTSNPNLYWYRQAAGRGLQLLFYSVGIGQISSEVPQNLSASRPQDRQFILSSKKLLLSDSGFYLCAWGSRDSPLHFGNGTRLTVT.

There are a few counts of this clone. This chain links TRBV28 with TRBJ1-2; 8 bases are a match to TRBD1. The J segment lost 7 bases and the V segment lost 6 bases, leaving 10 bases of the junction unmatched. The V gene's germline CDR1 is MDHEN and CDR2 SYDVKM. The CDR3 has 14 residues. The CDR3 region is CASSTPQGARGYTF. The CDR3 DNA reads as TGTGCCAGCAGCACACCCCAGGGGGCCCGTGGCTACACCTTC.

CDR3 nucleotides: TGTGCCATCAGTGATTCGGAGACCGGGGAGCTGTTTTTT. As protein: CAISDSETGELFF. The V and J genes are TRBV10-3 and TRBJ2-2; D unresolved. Between the trimmed V and J ends, which lost 3 bases and 5 bases, there was a span of 7 bases. The CDR3 is 13 amino acids. Germline CDR1 and CDR2: ENHRY and SYGVKD.

This rearrangement joins TRBV7-2 to TRBJ1-6, with 7 positions matching TRBD1. The CDR3 contains 16 residues. The germline gives CDR1 SGHTA, CDR2 FQGNSA. J lost 9 bases, V lost 3 bases, and 11 bases had no gene match. CDR3 in amino acids: CASSFLTGSSVSPLHF. The CDR3 DNA sequence: TGTGCCAGCAGCTTCTTGACAGGGTCATCGGTTTCACCCCTCCACTTT.

CDR3 region: CASSQELAGGDTQYF. CDR3 DNA sequence: TGCGCCAGCAGCCAAGAACTAGCGGGGGGAGATACGCAGTATTTT. The genes are TRBV4-3 and TRBJ2-3; 12 nucleotides align to TRBD2. The CDR3 totals 15 residues. Germline CDR1 is LGHNA and CDR2 is YSLEER. Unmatched junction bases numbered 0, after V lost 0 bases and J lost 5 bases.

The V gene is TRBV14, the J gene TRBJ1-6, with 9 positions matching TRBD1. The germline CDR1 and CDR2 sequences are SGHDN and FVKESK. Trimming took 4 bases from V and 13 from J; bases not matched to a gene: 14. There are 16 residues in the CDR3. This CDR3 is CASSRPPGQGVSPLHF. CDR3 sequence (DNA): TGTGCCAGCAGCCGTCCCCCGGGACAGGGTGTTAGTCCCCTCCACTTT.

This clone was detected only a few times. The chain links TRBV2 to TRBJ1-5, with 7 nucleotides matching TRBD1. Germline V gives CDR1 SNHLY, CDR2 FYNNEI. J gave up 5 bases and V 8 bases, and 12 bases lay outside the gene matches. The CDR3 length is 15 residues. The CDR3 DNA reads as TGTGCCAGCTGGGCCGGGGACAGTCCAGATCAGCCCCAGCATTTT. Translating gives CASWAGDSPDQPQHF.

The V call is TRBV11-2, the J call TRBJ2-7; D call uncertain. The CDR3 consists of 10 residues. Germline V CDR1 and CDR2: SGHAT, FQNNGV. Trimming left V 3 bases short and J 6 bases short, with 3 bases between. CDR3 bases: TGTGCCAGCAGCTTTCGCGAGCAGTACTTC. This sequence encodes CASSFREQYF. The complete variable domain, with remaining parts taken from reference TRBV11-2 and TRBJ2-7, reads EAGVAQSPRYKIIEKRQSVAFWCNPISGHATLYWYQQILGQGPKLLIQFQNNGVVDDSQLPKDRFSAERLKGVDSTLKIQPAKLEDSAVYLCASSFREQYFGPGTRLTVT.